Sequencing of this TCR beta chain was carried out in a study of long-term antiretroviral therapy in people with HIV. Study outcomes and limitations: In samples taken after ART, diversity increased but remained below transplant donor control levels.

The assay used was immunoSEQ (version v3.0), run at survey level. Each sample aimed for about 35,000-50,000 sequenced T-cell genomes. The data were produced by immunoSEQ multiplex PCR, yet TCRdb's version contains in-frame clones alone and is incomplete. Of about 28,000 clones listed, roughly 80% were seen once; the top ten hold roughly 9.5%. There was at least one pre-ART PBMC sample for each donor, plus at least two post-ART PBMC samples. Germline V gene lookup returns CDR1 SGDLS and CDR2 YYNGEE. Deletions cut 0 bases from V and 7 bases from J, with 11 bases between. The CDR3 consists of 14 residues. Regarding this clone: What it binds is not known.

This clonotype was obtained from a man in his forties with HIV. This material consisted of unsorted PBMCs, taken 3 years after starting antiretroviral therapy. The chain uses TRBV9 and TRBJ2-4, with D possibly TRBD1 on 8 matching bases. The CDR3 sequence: CASSVDRGGNIQYF. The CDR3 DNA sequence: TGTGCCAGCAGCGTAGACAGGGGGGGTAACATTCAGTACTTC.